This TCR beta chain was observed in a study of cytomegalovirus exposure and HLA in healthy donors. Study overall: Of 300 to 450 genotyped donors, roughly 86% clustered with self-reported Caucasian donors.

As concerns this clone: Its target is unknown.

The PCR had 60 Vbeta and 13 Jbeta primers. Here immunoSEQ multiplex PCR was the method, and the copy in TCRdb shows in-frame clones only, minus some. This table holds 110,000 or so clones, roughly four fifths found once. Findings and limits, study-wide: It was likely that a cluster of highly shared sequence variants was a sequencing artifact. In a later analysis, several top co-occurrence clusters appeared linked to parvovirus B19, influenza, CMV and Epstein-Barr virus. Reports described diagnosis of cytomegalovirus status by the classifier as highly specific and sensitive.

V lost 3 bases and J 4 bases, leaving 16 bases between the germline ends. Germline values: CDR1 LNHDA, CDR2 SQIVND (reference sequence). The CDR3 consists of 15 residues. The sequenced sample was PBMCs. This chain uses TRBV19 with TRBJ2-7; perhaps TRBD2 as D (6 bases). This receptor was identified in a man aged 45 to 65 in good health and CMV-seropositive. The CDR3: CASSIMRREVYEQYF. The CDR3, as DNA: TGTGCCAGTAGTATCATGCGCAGGGAGGTATACGAGCAGTACTTC.